Following are 30 T cell receptor beta chains from one sample sequenced in a study of T cell responses to AZD1222 COVID-19 vaccine. Profiling relied on immunoSEQ multiplex PCR, and the TCRdb table lists in-frame clones only, not all of them. Among approximately 110,000 clones listed, about 93% were seen once. The material was peripheral blood, obtained on day 0 of AZD1222 vaccination. The receptors come from an adult in good health.

This clone was observed once. V usage is TRBV7-2 and J usage is TRBJ2-3; TRBD2 matches 8 bases. The germline CDR1 and CDR2 sequences are SGHTA and FQGNSA. The V gene end was trimmed by 1 base and the J gene end by 10 bases; junction bases not matched to a gene: 13. The CDR3 is 16 residues long. This CDR3 is CASSLEGTSGAKSQYF. The CDR3, as DNA: TGTGCCAGCAGCTTAGAAGGGACTAGTGGGGCAAAGTCGCAGTATTTT.

This clone was seen a single time. The rearrangement links TRBV30 to TRBJ2-7; D is possibly TRBD1 or TRBD2 (5 bases each). Germline CDR1 and CDR2: GTSNPN and SVGIG (reference sequence). The V gene lost 1 base and the J gene lost 2 bases, with 12 bases spanning the gap. This CDR3 region has 14 residues. CDR3 bases: TGTGCCTGGAGTGGGCAGGTGGGGGCCTACGAGCAGTACTTC. This encodes CAWSGQVGAYEQYF.

This clone was observed once. The V and J genes are TRBV7-9 and TRBJ2-7; TRBD1 agrees at 11 bases. After removal of 1 base from V and 5 bases from J, the junction contained 7 bases not matched to a gene. Germline V CDR1 and CDR2: SEHNR, FQNEAQ (reference sequence). CDR3 length: 16 amino acids. The CDR3 region has the DNA TGTGCCAGCAGCTTAGACCTTGGACAGGGGGCTAACGAGCAGTACTTC. Translating gives CASSLDLGQGANEQYF.

V and J are TRBV5-1 and TRBJ1-3; 9 bases fit TRBD1. The length of the CDR3 is 15 residues. V lost 4 bases to trimming and J lost 1 base; unmatched junction nucleotides: 3. CDR1 and CDR2 (germline): SGHRS, YFSETQ. The CDR3 DNA follows: TGCGCCAGCAGCGTGGGACAGGGATCTGGAAACACCATATATTTT. This translates into CASSVGQGSGNTIYF.

The chain links TRBV10-1 to TRBJ2-2; 15 bases fit TRBD2. The V gene's germline CDR1 is WNHNN and CDR2 SYGVQD (reference sequence). Losses at the gene ends were 0 bases for V and 4 bases for J; bases not matched to a gene: 18. The length of the CDR3 is 23 residues. DNA for the CDR3: TGCGCCAGCAGTGAGTCTGGAGGACTAGCGGGAGGGCCTAGGAATGTGGGCACCGGGGAGCTGTTTTTT. This codes for CASSESGGLAGGPRNVGTGELFF.

The CDR3 loop is CASSPPAGVYEQYF. Written as DNA, the CDR3 is TGTGCCAGCTCACCACCGGCGGGGGTGTACGAGCAGTACTTC. V and J are TRBV18 and TRBJ2-7; 7 positions agree with TRBD2. Germline V gene lookup returns CDR1 KGHSH and CDR2 LQKENI. Trimming cost V 0 bases and J 4 bases; bases outside gene matches: 3. This CDR3 is 14 amino acids long.

The V gene is TRBV5-1, the J gene TRBJ2-1, with 9 bases lining up with TRBD1. This CDR3 spans 13 amino acids. Germline V gives CDR1 SGHRS, CDR2 YFSETQ. With V trimmed by 4 bases and J by 7 bases, 3 bases remained unmatched. This CDR3 reads CASSVGTGNEQFF. CDR3 nucleotide sequence: TGCGCCAGCAGCGTAGGGACAGGGAATGAGCAGTTCTTC. Based on the CDR3 plus reference TRBV5-1 and TRBJ2-1, the full variable domain is KAGVTQTPRYLIKTRGQQVTLSCSPISGHRSVSWYQQTPGQGLQFLFEYFSETQRNKGNFPGRFSGRQFSNSRSEMNVSTLELGDSALYLCASSVGTGNEQFFGPGTRLTVL.

V gene TRBV6-2 or TRBV6-3 combines with J gene TRBJ2-3; tentative D call: TRBD2 (7 bases). The length of the CDR3 is 15 residues. Germline CDR1 and CDR2: MNHEY and SVGEGT. V was shortened by 5 bases and J by 3 bases, with 15 bases between the two germline ends. The CDR3 sequence is CASSTAGAGTDTQYF. The CDR3 DNA is TGTGCCAGCAGTACGGCGGGGGCAGGGACAGATACGCAGTATTTT.

The V gene is TRBV19, the J gene TRBJ1-1; perhaps TRBD1 as D (6 bases). CDR3 size: 12 residues. CDR1 LNHDA and CDR2 SQIVND come from the germline V gene (reference sequence). V was trimmed by 7 bases and J by 3 bases, leaving 9 bases between them. The CDR3 spells CASMTGYTEAFF. The DNA of the CDR3 is TGTGCCAGTATGACAGGCTACACTGAAGCTTTCTTT.

A few counts support this clone. V and J are TRBV19 and TRBJ2-7; D ambiguous. V was trimmed by 3 bases and J by 6 bases, leaving 15 bases between them. Germline V lookup: CDR1 LNHDA, CDR2 SQIVND (reference sequence). The CDR3 consists of 14 residues. The CDR3 nucleotides are TGTGCCAGTAGTATTAATGGGTACGCGATCGAGCAGTACTTC. Translated, it gives CASSINGYAIEQYF.

The CDR3 nucleotides read TGTGCCAGCCGCCTCACCCTCGGAGGGAGCACTGAAGCTTTCTTT. Protein product: CASRLTLGGSTEAFF. This rearrangement joins TRBV3-1 (or the pseudogene TRBV3-2) to TRBJ1-1; D uncertain. The V end was cut by 8 bases, the J end by 4 bases, with 20 bases between. Germline V gene data show CDR1 as LGHDT and CDR2 as YNNKEL (reference sequence). CDR3 length: 15 amino acids.

This clone was detected only a few times. The rearrangement links TRBV19 to TRBJ2-5; 12 bases line up with TRBD2. Germline loops: CDR1 LNHDA, CDR2 SQIVND (reference sequence). V was pared by 5 bases and J by 4 bases, with 5 bases of the junction left unmatched. The CDR3 covers 15 residues. CDR3: CASSLAGGPRETQYF. DNA for the CDR3: TGTGCCAGTAGTCTAGCGGGAGGGCCGCGAGAGACCCAGTACTTC.

The chain joins TRBV27 to TRBJ1-6; no firm D call. The CDR3 consists of 16 residues. Between the trimmed V and J ends, which lost 6 bases and 10 bases, there was a span of 22 bases. CDR1 and CDR2 (germline): MNHEY, SMNVEV (reference sequence). The chain's CDR3 is CASRASADGSMSPLHF. The DNA for the CDR3 is TGTGCCAGCAGGGCATCAGCCGATGGGAGTATGTCACCCCTCCACTTT.

The V gene is TRBV28, the J gene TRBJ2-7; no firm D call. V was shortened by 3 bases and J by 5 bases, with 5 bases between the two germline ends. Germline V gene lookup returns CDR1 MDHEN and CDR2 SYDVKM. This CDR3 comprises 11 residues. In DNA form, the CDR3 reads TGTGCCAGCAGTTTGATACACGAGCAGTACTTC. Residues: CASSLIHEQYF.

In DNA, the CDR3 is TGTGCCAGCTCAACAAACAGGGGGGTCACTGAAGCTTTCTTT. Translating gives CASSTNRGVTEAFF. The rearrangement links TRBV18 to TRBJ1-1, with 8 nucleotides matching TRBD1. The CDR3 covers 14 residues. Germline assignment: CDR1 KGHSH and CDR2 LQKENI. V was clipped by 5 bases and J by 4 bases; unmatched bases: 6.

The genes are TRBV11-2 and TRBJ2-1; the D call may be TRBD1 or TRBD2 (5 bases each). Germline CDR1 is SGHAT and CDR2 is FQNNGV. The CDR3 contains 14 residues. Trimming removed 5 bases from V and 9 bases from J, with 17 bases in between. Here the CDR3 DNA reads TGTGCCAGCAGCCCGCAAGAGGGGAATAGTGAGCAGTTCTTC. Amino acids: CASSPQEGNSEQFF.

The chain recombines TRBV21-1 with TRBJ2-7. TRBV21-1 is recorded as a pseudogene. This CDR3 is 12 amino acids long. The CDR3 region has the DNA TGTGCCAGCAGCCGGACGGTCTACGAGCAGTACTTC. Encoded protein: CASSRTVYEQYF.

The V call is TRBV19, the J call TRBJ1-4; D uncertain. The V gene lost 1 base and the J gene lost 6 bases, with 12 bases spanning the gap. Germline values: CDR1 LNHDA, CDR2 SQIVND (reference sequence). This CDR3 region has 15 residues. CDR3 DNA sequence: TGTGCCAGTAGTATAGCCCACGGTTCAGATGAAAAACTGTTTTTT. It yields the protein CASSIAHGSDEKLFF.

The chain recombines TRBV18 with TRBJ1-2; TRBD1 might be the D (6 bases). The CDR3 is made up of 15 amino acids. V was trimmed by 1 base and J by 6 bases, leaving 15 bases between them. CDR1 KGHSH and CDR2 LQKENI come from the germline V gene. CDR3 nucleotide sequence: TGTGCCAGCTCACCACAGGGGGGAATTGGAGATGGCTACACCTTC. The encoded protein is CASSPQGGIGDGYTF.

V usage is TRBV7-2 and J usage is TRBJ1-2, with D uncertain. The CDR3 is 13 residues long. The V and J ends lost 1 base and 6 bases respectively, with 9 bases between them. From germline, CDR1 is SGHTA and CDR2 FQGNSA. This CDR3 is CASSLVSSNGYTF. The DNA for the CDR3 is TGTGCCAGCAGCTTAGTATCCTCCAATGGCTACACCTTC.

V and J are TRBV7-8 and TRBJ1-3; perhaps TRBD1 as D (6 bases). Trimming removed 4 bases at V and 4 bases at J, with 17 bases between. The CDR3 runs 16 residues. Germline assignment: CDR1 SGHVS and CDR2 FQNEAQ. CDR3 in amino acids: CASSSTGTGWGNTIYF. DNA of the CDR3: TGTGCCAGCAGCTCGACCGGAACAGGGTGGGGAAACACCATATATTTT.

This chain uses TRBV3-1 (or the pseudogene TRBV3-2) with TRBJ1-1, with D perhaps TRBD1 (5 bases). Germline V gene lookup returns CDR1 LGHDT and CDR2 YNNKEL (reference sequence). This CDR3 is built from 11 residues. Trimming removed 7 bases at V and 7 bases at J, with 10 bases between. The CDR3 nucleotides are TGTGCCAGCACCGGGGGGGGTGAAGCTTTCTTT. It yields the protein CASTGGGEAFF.

The chain combines TRBV28 with TRBJ1-5; D gene ambiguous. Germline CDR1 is MDHEN and CDR2 is SYDVKM. The germline V and J ends were trimmed by 3 bases and 6 bases, with 12 bases remaining between them. This CDR3 has 14 residues. CDR3 coding DNA: TGTGCCAGCAGTTTTAAGGCCGCGGGTCAGCCCCAGCATTTT. This translates into CASSFKAAGQPQHF. The whole variable domain, remainder taken from reference TRBV28 and TRBJ1-5, is DVKVTQSSRYLVKRTGEKVFLECVQDMDHENMFWYRQDPGLGLRLIYFSYDVKMKEKGDIPEGYSVSREKKERFSLILESASTNQTSMYLCASSFKAAGQPQHFGDGTRLSIL.

This clone was detected once. The J gene is TRBJ2-1, the V gene TRBV7-8; weak D call: TRBD2 (5 bases). Germline lookup yields CDR1 SGHVS and CDR2 FQNEAQ. CDR3 length equals 17 residues. With 0 bases removed from V and 8 bases from J, the gap between germline ends came to 20 bases. Written as DNA, the CDR3 is TGTGCCAGCAGCTTAGCGGCCCGGGGATGGGTCTGGGATGAGCAGTTCTTC. As protein: CASSLAARGWVWDEQFF.

The count of this clone is one. The rearrangement links TRBV6-2 or TRBV6-3 to TRBJ2-1; 10 bases align to TRBD1. The CDR3 is 14 residues long. V lost 2 bases to trimming and J lost 8 bases; unmatched junction nucleotides: 3. Germline loops: CDR1 MNHEY, CDR2 SVGEGT. The CDR3 is CASSYGDRGDEQFF. As DNA, the CDR3 is TGTGCCAGCAGTTACGGGGACAGGGGTGATGAGCAGTTCTTC.

The rearrangement links TRBV6-5 to TRBJ1-6, with D perhaps TRBD1 (6 bases). CDR3 length equals 16 residues. CDR1 MNHEY and CDR2 SVGAGI come from the germline V gene. The germline V and J ends were trimmed by 0 bases and 7 bases, with 13 bases remaining between them. The CDR3 reads CASSYSGTGRNSPLHF. In nucleotides, the CDR3 is TGTGCCAGCAGTTACTCGGGTACAGGGAGGAATTCACCCCTCCACTTT.

This sequence joins TRBV2 and TRBJ1-6; no firm D call. Trimming took off 7 bases at V and 8 bases at J, with 12 bases between the two ends. This CDR3 contains 13 residues. Per germline, CDR1 SNHLY and CDR2 FYNNEI. The CDR3 region has the DNA TGTGCCAGCACCAAAGGTCTTCATTCACCCCTCCACTTT. Its translation is CASTKGLHSPLHF.

This chain uses TRBV21-1 with TRBJ1-4. TRBV21-1 is designated a pseudogene. CDR3 length: 13 amino acids. The CDR3 spells CASSTRVPEKLFF. CDR3 DNA sequence: TGTGCCAGCAGCACCCGGGTTCCCGAAAAACTGTTTTTT.

The chain couples TRBV4-2 to TRBJ1-4, with no clear D. The CDR3 runs 15 residues. Germline assignment: CDR1 LGHNA and CDR2 YNFKEQ. V was shortened by 7 bases and J by 5 bases, with 17 bases between the two germline ends. The CDR3 coding sequence is TGTGCCAGCAACTTTCAGTCCGGGATGAATGAAAAACTGTTTTTT. It yields the protein CASNFQSGMNEKLFF.

The chain uses TRBV11-2 and TRBJ1-2; D possibly corresponds to TRBD1 (5 bases). V gave up 0 bases and J gave up 4 bases, with 6 bases separating them. Germline lookup yields CDR1 SGHAT and CDR2 FQNNGV. The CDR3 runs to 13 residues. CDR3 protein: CASSLDGTYGYTF. Written as DNA, the CDR3 is TGTGCCAGCAGCTTAGATGGGACCTATGGCTACACCTTC.